This T cell receptor (beta chain) was sequenced during a study of T cells in localized non-small cell lung cancer (TCRdb year 2020). In the study overall: T cell repertoires of hundreds of early-stage NSCLC patients were analyzed, with tumors being compared against uninvolved tumor-adjacent lungs. The cohort comprised 236 treatment-naïve NSCLC patients with resected, localized lung tumors. NSCLC patients had a mean age of approximately 70 years, and fewer than 150 were male and nearly 110 female. The paper's findings and limits, for the study overall: Longer overall survival was associated with higher T cell density in blood, whereas shorter survival was associated with higher clonality in adjacent lung. A median of around 57 of the top 100 tumor clones were detected in paired uninvolved adjacent lung, and 25 to 35 of these tumor clones were also found among the top 100 clones of the paired uninvolved adjacent lung. Because multi-region sequencing of the tumors was not done, intratumor heterogeneity could not be ruled out. The highest T cell clonality was observed in uninvolved tumor-adjacent lung, where clonality exceeded that of tumor, suggesting that antigenic responses were more focused in uninvolved tumor-adjacent lung. Since the design was exploratory, TCR variables were selected using unadjusted p-values with no false-discovery rate correction.

Including cysteine and phenylalanine, the CDR3 has 12 amino acids. CDR3 DNA only is kept here, 36 bases in frame from base 1. V is clipped by 5 bases and J by 6 bases, and the sequence between their germline boundaries is 11 bases long. The germline V gene supplies CDR1 SQVTM and CDR2 ANQGSEA. At diagnosis, peripheral blood, uninvolved tumor-adjacent lung and tumor were collected and stored as a combination of fresh-frozen and FFPE material. For TCR repertoire profiling, the blood samples were analyzed as peripheral blood mononuclear cells. This clone was counted once. Its binding antigen is unknown. No qualities accompany the bases; no much larger clone lies one base away. TCR beta CDR3 regions were sequenced from DNA using the immunoSEQ Assay. Turning to the authors' computational methods: To compute T cell density, TCR beta template counts were normalized to usable DNA, which was estimated by amplifying housekeeping genes. Using the preseqR package, richness was estimated by extrapolating to 120,000 templates for tissue samples and 400,000 templates for PBMC samples. Clonality was calculated as one minus Pielou's evenness. To identify tissue-enriched TCRs, differential abundance testing was run on productive amino-acid clonotypes with a minimum total count of 5 and an alpha of 0.1. The Jaccard Index and the Morisita Overlap Index were used to measure how much the repertoires overlapped between compartments. GLIPH grouped TCR beta CDR3s together with public tetramer-defined viral CDR3s, and a viral motif had to include at least three viral sequences and also show V-gene enrichment. In its TCRdb copy, this immuneACCESS table keeps in-frame sequences only and misses some clones. Where compared with another copy, unresolved V genes explain less than half of these, and the others have no known cause. The DNA was the basis for D and trimming; V, J and clone size are from that table. Across this sample there are roughly 30,000 clones, with approximately 90% seen only once. The ten largest make up less than 3.5% of the sample.

The chain links TRBV29-1 with TRBJ2-1; tentative D gene TRBD2, with 6 bases matching. The TCR comes from a woman aged 18 to 49 with stage I lung adenocarcinoma. The sample was peripheral blood, taken before any cancer treatment. Here is the DNA: TGCAGCGTTTCTGCCGGGAGCAATGAGCAGTTCTTC. Its translation is CSVSAGSNEQFF.